This TCR beta chain was captured in a study of T cell repertoires in cytomegalovirus infection. Study context: From public TCR beta signatures came an indication of both CMV infection and matching HLA type. Findings and caveats of the study: Ex vivo responses were dominated by HLA-C-restricted CMV-specific TCR beta clonotypes. Totalled public TCR beta family frequency picked out people who carried CMV plus the relevant HLA.

MiXCR, run by TCRdb on the reads, gives a single entry per CDR3 protein. The sample yields roughly 640,000 distinct CDR3 sequences, roughly 26% seen once. Concerning this clonotype itself: The antigen is unknown. Germline and junction disagree at one end, which may indicate a read error.

The CDR3 is 14 residues long. The germline V gene encodes CDR1 SGHVS and CDR2 FNYEAQ. The chain has TRBV7-6 and TRBJ2-1; maybe TRBD2 (6 bases). The clonotype was recovered from a human donor in good health (CMV status not recorded). Some clones in this sample may be carry-over from other donors' samples. Sample: CD8+ T cells from PBMCs. The CDR3 spells CASSLAADYNEQFF. The CDR3 region has the DNA TGTGCTAGCAGCTTAGCGGCAGACTACAATGAGCAGTTCTTC.